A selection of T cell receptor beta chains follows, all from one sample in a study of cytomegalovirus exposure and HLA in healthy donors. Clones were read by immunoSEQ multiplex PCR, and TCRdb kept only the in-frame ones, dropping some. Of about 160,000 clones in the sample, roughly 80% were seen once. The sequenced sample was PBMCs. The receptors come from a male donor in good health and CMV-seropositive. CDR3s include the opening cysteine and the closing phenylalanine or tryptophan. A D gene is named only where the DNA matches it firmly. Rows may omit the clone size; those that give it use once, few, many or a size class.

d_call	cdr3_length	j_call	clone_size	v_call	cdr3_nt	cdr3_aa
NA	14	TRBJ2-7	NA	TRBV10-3	TGTGCCATCAGATCAAGCACCCTATCCTACGAGCAGTACTTC	CAIRSSTLSYEQYF
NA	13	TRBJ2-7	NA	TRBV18	TGTGCCAGCTCACCCGACCTAAATACTGCAGCGGACTTC	CASSPDLNTAADF
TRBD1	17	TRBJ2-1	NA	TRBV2	TGTGCCAGCATAGGTAGGGAGACCGGGACAGTTCACAATGAGCAGTTCTTC	CASIGRETGTVHNEQFF
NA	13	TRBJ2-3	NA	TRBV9	TGTGCCAGCAGCGGCGATTACACAGATACGCAGTATTTT	CASSGDYTDTQYF
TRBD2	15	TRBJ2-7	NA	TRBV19	TGTGCCAGTAGCCCGACTAGCGGGCCCTCCTACGAGCAGTACTTC	CASSPTSGPSYEQYF
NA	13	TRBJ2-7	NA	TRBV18	TGTGCCAGCTCACCCGGCGGGTCCTACGAGCAGTACTTC	CASSPGGSYEQYF
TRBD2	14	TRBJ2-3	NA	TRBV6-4	TGTGCCAGCAGCCAAGCCGGGGGGGCAGATACGCAGTATTTT	CASSQAGGADTQYF
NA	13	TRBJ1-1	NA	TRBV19	TGTGCCGTGTCCCCGGCCCCCGGGACTGAAGCTTTCTTT	CAVSPAPGTEAFF
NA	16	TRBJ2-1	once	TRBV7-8	TGTGCCAGCAGCTTAGCGAGACTCCCCGGTATGGATGAGCAGTTCTTC	CASSLARLPGMDEQFF
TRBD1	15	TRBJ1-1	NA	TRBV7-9	TGTGCCAGCAGCTTTTACGGGACAGGGGCCACTGAAGCTTTCTTT	CASSFYGTGATEAFF
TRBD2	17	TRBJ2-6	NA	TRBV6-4	TGTGCCAGCAGTGACTACGGGGGGAGCTCTGGGGCCAACGGCCTGACTTTC	CASSDYGGSSGANGLTF
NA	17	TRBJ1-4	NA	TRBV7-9	TGTGCCAGCGGCCCACCCCCCCAGGGGAAGCCTAATGAAAAACTGTTTTTT	CASGPPPQGKPNEKLFF
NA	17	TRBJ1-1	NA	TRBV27	TGTGCCAGCAGTGTCATAGTAGGGCCCGGGGGTGACACTGAAGCTTTCTTT	CASSVIVGPGGDTEAFF
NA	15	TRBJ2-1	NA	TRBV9	TGTGCCAGCGGAGAAATAGGGGGCTCCTACAATGAGCAGTTCTTC	CASGEIGGSYNEQFF
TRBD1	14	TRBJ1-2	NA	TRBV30	TGTGCCTGGAGTGTAAGCGGGACAGGGGATGGCTACACCTTC	CAWSVSGTGDGYTF
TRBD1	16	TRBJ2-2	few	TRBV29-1	TGCAGCGTTGCAGGGACAGGGGACGGTCGGACCGGGGAGCTGTTTTTT	CSVAGTGDGRTGELFF
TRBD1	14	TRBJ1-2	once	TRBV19	TGTGCCAGTACCCGGGAGGGGGCGGTGTATGGCTACACCTTC	CASTREGAVYGYTF
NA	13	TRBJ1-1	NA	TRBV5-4	TGTGCCAGCAGCCTACAGGGCGGCGCTGAAGCTTTCTTT	CASSLQGGAEAFF
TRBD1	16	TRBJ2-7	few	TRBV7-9	TGTGCCAGCAGCCCTCTCCGGGACAGGATCTCCTACGAGCAGTACTTC	CASSPLRDRISYEQYF
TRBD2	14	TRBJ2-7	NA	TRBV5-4	TGTGCCAGCAGCCGGGGACTAGCGGGATACGAGCAGTACTTC	CASSRGLAGYEQYF
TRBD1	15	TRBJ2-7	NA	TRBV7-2	TGTGCCAGCAGCTTAGGGGGACAGAAGACCTACGAGCAGTACTTC	CASSLGGQKTYEQYF
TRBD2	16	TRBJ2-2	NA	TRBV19	TGTGCCAGTATGTCCGGGGGGTTATCGGGGACCGGGGAGCTGTTTTTT	CASMSGGLSGTGELFF
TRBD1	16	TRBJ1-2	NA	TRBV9	TGTGCCAGCAGCGTTTTCGATAGGACAGGATCCTATGGCTACACCTTC	CASSVFDRTGSYGYTF
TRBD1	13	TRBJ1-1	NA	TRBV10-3	TGTGCCACCAGGACAGGGACGAACACTGAAGCTTTCTTT	CATRTGTNTEAFF
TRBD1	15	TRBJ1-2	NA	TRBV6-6	TGTGCCAGCACCAACCCTGACAGGGGAGCTTTTGGCTACACCTTC	CASTNPDRGAFGYTF
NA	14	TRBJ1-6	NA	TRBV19	TGTGCCAGTAGTATACCAACAGAGAATTCACCCCTCCACTTT	CASSIPTENSPLHF
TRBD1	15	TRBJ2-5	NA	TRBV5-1	TGCGCCAGCAGCCGGAACATGGACAGGGGTGAGACCCAGTACTTC	CASSRNMDRGETQYF
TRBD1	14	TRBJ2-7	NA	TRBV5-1	TGCGCCAGCAGCCGAGGACAGGGGGCCTACGAGCAGTACTTC	CASSRGQGAYEQYF
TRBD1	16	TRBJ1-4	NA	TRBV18	TGTGCCAGCTCACCACTCCGACAGGGTCAGGACGAAAAACTGTTTTTT	CASSPLRQGQDEKLFF
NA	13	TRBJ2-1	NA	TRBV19	TGTGCCAGTAGTTCTGCACTTTACAATGAGCAGTTCTTC	CASSSALYNEQFF
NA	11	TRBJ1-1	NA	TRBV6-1	TGTGCCAGCAGGGTAGCCACTGAAGCTTTCTTT	CASRVATEAFF
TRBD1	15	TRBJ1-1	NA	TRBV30	TGTGCCTCGGGACAGGGGGCGCGTCTGGGAACTGAAGCTTTCTTT	CASGQGARLGTEAFF
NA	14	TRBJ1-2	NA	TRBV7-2	TGTGCCAGCAGCCGACTTGGGGGGGAGATCGGCTACACCTTC	CASSRLGGEIGYTF
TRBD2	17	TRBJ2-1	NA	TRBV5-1	TGCGCCAGCAGCTTTACCATGGGGGGGGGCTCCTACAATGAGCAGTTCTTC	CASSFTMGGGSYNEQFF
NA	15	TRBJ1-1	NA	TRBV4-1	TGCGCCAGCAGCTCGCTGACAGGTATGAACACTGAAGCTTTCTTT	CASSSLTGMNTEAFF
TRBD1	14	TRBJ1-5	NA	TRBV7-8	TGTGCCAGCAGCACCAGGGACAGTGGAAAGCCCCAGCATTTT	CASSTRDSGKPQHF
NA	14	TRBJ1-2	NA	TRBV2	TGTGCCAGCAGTGAAATGCAGGGTTCGTATGGCTACACCTTC	CASSEMQGSYGYTF
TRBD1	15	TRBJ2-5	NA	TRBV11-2	TGTGCCAGCAGCTTACGAGACAGGGGGATGAAGACCCAGTACTTC	CASSLRDRGMKTQYF
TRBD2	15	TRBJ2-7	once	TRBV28	TGTGCCAGCAGTTCCGCAGCGGGAGGCCCCTACGAGCAGTACTTC	CASSSAAGGPYEQYF
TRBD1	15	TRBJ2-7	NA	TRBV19	TGTGCCAGTAGATCCCGGACAGGGGATCTCTACGAGCAGTACTTC	CASRSRTGDLYEQYF
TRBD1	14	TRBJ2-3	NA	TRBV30	TGTGCCTGGGACCGGGACAGAACCACAGATACGCAGTATTTT	CAWDRDRTTDTQYF
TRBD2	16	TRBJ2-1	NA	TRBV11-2	TGTGCCAGCAGCCCTAGCGGGGCGTCCTCCTACAATGAGCAGTTCTTC	CASSPSGASSYNEQFF
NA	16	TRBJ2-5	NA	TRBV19	TGTGCCAGTAGTTGGGCGCGGGGGCAGCGGGAAGAGACCCAGTACTTC	CASSWARGQREETQYF
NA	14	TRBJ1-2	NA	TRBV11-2	TGTGCCAGCAGCTCGATCCAGGGTAACTATGGCTACACCTTC	CASSSIQGNYGYTF
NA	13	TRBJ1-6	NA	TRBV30	TGTGCCTGGAGTGTCAATGTCGGTTCACCCCTCCACTTT	CAWSVNVGSPLHF
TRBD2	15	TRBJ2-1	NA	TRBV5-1	TGCGCCAGCAGCTTCGCTAGCGGGGTCTACAATGAGCAGTTCTTC	CASSFASGVYNEQFF
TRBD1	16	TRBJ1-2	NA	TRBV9	TGTGCCAGCAGCCCAGTGGGGGGTGACAGGGTGAACGGCTACACCTTC	CASSPVGGDRVNGYTF
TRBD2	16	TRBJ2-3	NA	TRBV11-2	TGTGCCAGCAGCTTAGGGACTAGCGGGCCTACAGATACGCAGTATTTT	CASSLGTSGPTDTQYF
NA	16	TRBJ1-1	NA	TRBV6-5	TGTGCCAGCAGTTACGGTTGGGGGCGAGAGAACACTGAAGCTTTCTTT	CASSYGWGRENTEAFF
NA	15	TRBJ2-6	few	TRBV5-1	TGCGCCAGCAGCGCCAGCGTGGCTGGGGCCAACGGCCTGACTTTC	CASSASVAGANGLTF
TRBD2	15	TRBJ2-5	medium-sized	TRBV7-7	TGTGCCAGCAGCTTAGGAACTAGCGGGATTGAGACCCAGTACTTC	CASSLGTSGIETQYF
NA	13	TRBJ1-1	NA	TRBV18	TGTGCCAGCTCACCGACTAAGGTTGATGCAGCTTTCTTT	CASSPTKVDAAFF
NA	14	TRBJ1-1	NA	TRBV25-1	TGTGCCAGCAGTGAATGGGGAGGTGGGACTGAAGCTTTCTTT	CASSEWGGGTEAFF
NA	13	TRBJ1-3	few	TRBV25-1	TGTGCCAGCACCGGGTCTTCTGGAAACACCATATATTTT	CASTGSSGNTIYF
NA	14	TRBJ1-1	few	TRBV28	TGTGCCAGCAGTCTATCCGCGGTGAACACTGAAGCTTTCTTT	CASSLSAVNTEAFF